The clone carrying this T cell receptor (beta chain) was observed at least ten times. Antigen specificity is unknown. This entry belongs to a study of T cell repertoires in cytomegalovirus infection. About the study: A matching HLA type, together with CMV infection, was signaled by public TCR beta signatures.

General study points: Carriers of CMV and the relevant HLA type were discriminated by public TCR beta frequency.

TCRdb re-derived calls from the reads in MiXCR, one entry per CDR3 protein. This table holds 160,000 or so distinct CDR3 sequences, 15% to 20% found once. Germline loops: CDR1 SEHNR, CDR2 FQNEAQ (reference sequence). This CDR3 region has 12 residues. The germline V and J ends were trimmed by 4 bases and 7 bases, with 7 bases remaining between them. This chain links TRBV7-9 with TRBJ2-2; D unresolved. The clonotype comes from a human donor in good health (CMV status not recorded). Some clones in this sample may be carry-over from other donors' samples. The sequenced sample was CD8+ T cells from PBMCs. The CDR3 is CASSYLGGELFF. The CDR3 DNA is TGTGCCAGCAGCTACTTGGGCGGGGAGCTGTTTTTT.